This T cell receptor beta chain was captured in a study of regulatory T cells in long-lasting Graves disease. CDR1 is MNHEY and CDR2 is SVGAGI in the germline V gene. With V trimmed by 1 base and J by 6 bases, 12 bases remained unmatched. This CDR3 is built from 17 residues. Sample time point: persistent/refractory GD, antithyroid drugs over 5 years with positive TRAb. Preparation of the TCR library used RNA extracted from PBMCs. TCR beta libraries were built with iRepertoire HTBI primers and Arm-PCR of CDR3 regions. In TCRdb, the multiplex PCR reads were re-called with MiXCR into one record per CDR3 protein. The sample has about 660,000 distinct CDR3 sequences, around 30% seen once; the top ten hold about 40%.

The sample here was peripheral blood mononuclear cells (PBMCs), taken when the disease was refractory, from a patient treated with antithyroid drugs. The receptor's source is a female donor with Graves disease. This chain links TRBV6-5 with TRBJ1-1, with 9 bases lining up with TRBD1. CDR3 amino acids: CASSYFHPWTGDAEAFF. In DNA form, the CDR3 reads TGTGCCAGCAGTTACTTTCACCCGTGGACAGGGGACGCTGAAGCTTTCTTT.